This TCR beta chain was captured in a study of blood T cell repertoires in COVID-19. Overall study context: Italy, Spain and the United States were the sources of the convalescent and acute COVID-19 samples. T cells, B-cell-depleted T cells, or PBMCs provided the cDNA or gDNA that served as material.

This clone was recorded only once. Original data processing: Estimated nucleated cell counts came from reference gene primer amplification. Some clones are missing from TCRdb's copy, which holds only in-frame ones; the method was immunoSEQ multiplex PCR. From that table come the V and J calls and clone size; the DNA was used to work out D and trimming. Among about 240,000 clones listed, about 88% were seen once. J lost 6 bases, V lost 5 bases, and 11 bases had no gene match. Germline CDR1 MNHEY, CDR2 SVGAGI. The CDR3 has 15 amino acids. This sequence originates from a woman in her thirties or forties who had recovered from COVID-19. The specimen sequenced was peripheral blood. The chain carries TRBV6-5 and TRBJ1-1; 8 bases agree with TRBD1. CDR3 DNA sequence: TGTGCCAGCAGTCACCGGACAGGGATAGAGGCTGAAGCTTTCTTT. Protein sequence: CASSHRTGIEAEAFF.